These 10 T cell receptor beta chains were sequenced from one sample in a study of regulatory T cells in long-lasting Graves disease. For TCR beta, libraries came from iRepertoire HTBI primers and Arm-PCR of CDR3 regions. Each CDR3 protein gets one entry after TCRdb re-called the multiplex PCR reads with MiXCR. The sample lists almost 450,000 distinct CDR3 sequences; roughly 15% were seen once. Described time point: newly diagnosed GD, antithyroid drugs for less than 3 months. Preparation of the TCR library used RNA extracted from PBMCs. These data were also filed under a second study, of T cells in Graves' hyperthyroidism and ophthalmopathy.

The sequences come from peripheral blood mononuclear cells (PBMCs), collected at new diagnosis, from a patient treated with antithyroid drugs. These receptors all come from a woman in her thirties with Graves disease.

The V gene is TRBV7-2, the J gene TRBJ2-2; 8 bases map to TRBD2. The germline V gene encodes CDR1 SGHTA and CDR2 FQGNSA. The ends lost 5 bases at V and 7 bases at J; junction bases unmatched: 6. The CDR3 sequence is 14 residues long. The CDR3 here is CASSPGGPIGELFF. The CDR3 nucleotides are TGTGCCAGCAGCCCGGGAGGGCCCATCGGGGAGCTGTTTTTT. Variable domain in full (rest from reference TRBV7-2 and TRBJ2-2): GAGVSQSPSNKVTEKGKDVELRCDPISGHTALYWYRQSLGQGLEFLIYFQGNSAPDKSGLPSDRFSAERTGGSVSTLTIQRTQQEDSAVYLCASSPGGPIGELFFGEGSRLTVL.

This clonotype was observed at least ten times. The chain couples TRBV15 to TRBJ2-7; D is uncertain. Trimming stripped 0 bases from V and 0 bases from J, with 27 bases between. The CDR3 sequence is 21 residues long. Looked up from germline, CDR1 is LNHNV and CDR2 is YYDKDF (reference sequence). For the CDR3, the DNA is TGTGCCACCAGCAGAGACCCAATTTCCGAGGACGGAAGATGGGCCTCCTACGAGCAGTACTTC. This codes for CATSRDPISEDGRWASYEQYF.

As concerns this clonotype: This sequence may be a read error, since a much larger clone differs from it by one base. The rearrangement joins TRBV28 to TRBJ2-1; 9 bases are shared with TRBD2. V was pared by 2 bases and J by 10 bases, with 12 bases of the junction left unmatched. Germline V lookup: CDR1 MDHEN, CDR2 SYDVKM. The CDR3 runs to 16 residues. The CDR3 loop reads CASSLGGAGGDYEQFF. DNA of the CDR3: TGTGCCAGCAGTTTAGGGGGAGCGGGAGGTGATTACGAGCAGTTCTTC. The full variable domain, completed using reference TRBV28 and TRBJ2-1, is DVKVTQSSRYLVKRTGEKVFLECVQDMDHENMFWYRQDPGLGLRLIYFSYDVKMKEKGDIPEGYSVSREKKERFSLILESASTNQTSMYLCASSLGGAGGDYEQFFGPGTRLTVL.

Note on this clonotype: A much larger clone sits a single nucleotide away, making a read error possible. The chain joins TRBV3-1 to TRBJ2-1, with 8 bases lining up with TRBD2. In germline, CDR1 is LGHDT, CDR2 YNNKEL (reference sequence). The length of the CDR3 is 16 residues. CDR3 sequence (DNA): TGTGCCAGCAGCCAAGTCCTGACTAGCGCCTACAATGACCAGTTCTTC. This codes for CASSQVLTSAYNDQFF.

This clonotype was observed at least ten times. The chain has TRBV30 and TRBJ1-5; D is undetermined. The germline V gene has CDR1 GTSNPN and CDR2 SVGIG (reference sequence). The germline V and J ends were trimmed by 0 bases and 2 bases, with 11 bases remaining between them. This CDR3 comprises 15 residues. The CDR3 DNA sequence: TGTGCCTGGAGTGTACGGGGTGTCGGCAATCAGCCCCAGCATTTT. This translates into CAWSVRGVGNQPQHF.

This clonotype occurred many times. V is TRBV7-2 and J is TRBJ2-1, with D perhaps TRBD2 (6 bases). The V gene's germline CDR1 is SGHTA and CDR2 FQGNSA. The CDR3 runs 14 residues. V lost 1 base, J lost 5 bases, and 9 bases lay in between. The CDR3 is CASSLEWTNNEQFF. The CDR3 nucleotides are TGTGCCAGCAGCTTAGAATGGACTAACAATGAGCAGTTCTTC.

This clonotype was detected ten times or more. The CDR3 nucleotides are TGTGCCAGCGCCCGTCCTAGCACAGATACGCAGTATTTT. This codes for CASARPSTDTQYF. This rearrangement joins TRBV6-2 or TRBV6-3 to TRBJ2-3; D remains ambiguous. The V end lost 8 bases, the J end lost 0 bases, and 9 bases lay between the germline ends. Germline CDR1 reads MNHEY; CDR2 reads SVGEGT. This CDR3 contains 13 residues.

This clonotype was detected ten times or more. This rearrangement joins TRBV28 to TRBJ2-7; D is tentatively TRBD1 or TRBD2 (5 bases each). Trimming pared 7 bases from V and 13 bases from J, leaving 14 bases between. The CDR3 sequence is 10 residues long. Germline V gives CDR1 MDHEN, CDR2 SYDVKM. The DNA for the CDR3 is TGTGCCAGCAAGGGCAGGGCTAGCTACTTC. Protein: CASKGRASYF. The full variable domain, in which reference TRBV28 and TRBJ2-7 provide the parts outside the CDR3, is DVKVTQSSRYLVKRTGEKVFLECVQDMDHENMFWYRQDPGLGLRLIYFSYDVKMKEKGDIPEGYSVSREKKERFSLILESASTNQTSMYLCASKGRASYFGPGTRLTVT.

Many counts were recorded for this clonotype. The CDR3 bases are TGTGCCAGCAGCTTGTTTGGGGCGGATCAGCCCCAGCATTTT. It encodes CASSLFGADQPQHF. The chain joins TRBV7-9 to TRBJ1-5; TRBD1 might be the D (5 bases). Trimming cost V 3 bases and J 5 bases, with 11 bases left between them. The CDR3 runs 14 residues. Per the germline V gene, CDR1 is SEHNR and CDR2 is FQNEAQ (reference sequence).

The table lists this clonotype with a few counts. The rearrangement joins TRBV15 to TRBJ2-7; 7 nucleotides line up with TRBD1. CDR1 is LNHNV and CDR2 is YYDKDF in the germline V gene (reference sequence). V lost 3 bases, J lost 3 bases, and 5 bases stayed unmatched. The CDR3 runs 14 residues. The CDR3 nucleotides are TGTGCCACCAGCAGGTCCGGGACAGACTACGAGCAGTACTTC. Translated, it gives CATSRSGTDYEQYF.